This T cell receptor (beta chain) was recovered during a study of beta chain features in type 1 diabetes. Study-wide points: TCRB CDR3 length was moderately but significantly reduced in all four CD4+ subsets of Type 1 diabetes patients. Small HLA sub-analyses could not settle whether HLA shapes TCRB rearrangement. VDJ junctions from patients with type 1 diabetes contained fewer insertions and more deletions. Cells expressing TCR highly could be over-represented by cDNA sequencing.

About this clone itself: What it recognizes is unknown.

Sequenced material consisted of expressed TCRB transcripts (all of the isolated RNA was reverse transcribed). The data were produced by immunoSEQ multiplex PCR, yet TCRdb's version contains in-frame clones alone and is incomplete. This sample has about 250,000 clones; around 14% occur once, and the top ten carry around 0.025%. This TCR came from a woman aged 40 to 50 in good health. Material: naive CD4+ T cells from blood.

The CDR3, as DNA: TGTGCCAGCAGTTCACGGTCCAATGAAAAACTGTTTTTT. Translation gives CASSSRSNEKLFF. This rearrangement joins TRBV7-6 to TRBJ1-4; D unresolved. Germline V lookup: CDR1 SGHVS, CDR2 FNYEAQ. The V end was cut by 6 bases, the J end by 5 bases, with 10 bases between. The CDR3 totals 13 residues.